The clone carrying this TCR beta chain showed up just once. Its matching antigen is unknown. These data come from a study of CD8+CD57+ T cells in acquired aplastic anemia. Overall study findings and caveats: Patients and controls shared roughly 30 CD8+ CDR3 sequences, which appeared highly expressed in patients and within their immunodominant clones. Between the patient and control groups, CD8+ Simpson's diversity did not differ significantly.

In patients chosen for sequencing, flow cytometry had shown CD8+CD57+ cell expansion. There were no patients without severe acquired aplastic anemia. The use of genomic DNA as template underpinned the TCR beta VDJ and CDR3 profiling. MiXCR, applied by TCRdb to the reads, yields one record per CDR3 protein. The sample includes nearly 60,000 distinct CDR3 sequences, roughly 60% of them seen just once. The CDR3 is 15 amino acids. CDR1 is LNHDA and CDR2 is SQIVND in the germline V gene (reference sequence). The J segment lost 7 bases and the V segment lost 6 bases, leaving 9 bases of the junction unmatched.

The TCR comes from a human donor with aplastic anemia. V and J are TRBV19 and TRBJ1-5, with 10 bases fitting TRBD1. The material sequenced was sorted CD4+, CD8+, or CD8+CD57+ T cells (not recorded which) from PBMCs. CDR3 DNA: TGTGCCAGTAGCGCCACGACAGGGGGCCAGCAGCCCCAGCATTTT. This encodes CASSATTGGQQPQHF.